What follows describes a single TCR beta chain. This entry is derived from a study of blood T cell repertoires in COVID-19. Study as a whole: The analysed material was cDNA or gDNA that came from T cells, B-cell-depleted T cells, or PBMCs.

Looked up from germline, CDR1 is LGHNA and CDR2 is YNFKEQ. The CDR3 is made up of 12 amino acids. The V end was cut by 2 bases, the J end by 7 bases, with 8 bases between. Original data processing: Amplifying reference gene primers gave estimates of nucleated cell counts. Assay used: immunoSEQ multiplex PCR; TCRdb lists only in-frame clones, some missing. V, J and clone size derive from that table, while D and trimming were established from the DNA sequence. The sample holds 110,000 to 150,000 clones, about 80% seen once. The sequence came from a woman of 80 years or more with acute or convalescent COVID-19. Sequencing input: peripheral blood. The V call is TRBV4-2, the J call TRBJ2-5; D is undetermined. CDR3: CASSQTGGTQYF. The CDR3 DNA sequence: TGTGCCAGCAGCCAAACCGGTGGGACCCAGTACTTC.